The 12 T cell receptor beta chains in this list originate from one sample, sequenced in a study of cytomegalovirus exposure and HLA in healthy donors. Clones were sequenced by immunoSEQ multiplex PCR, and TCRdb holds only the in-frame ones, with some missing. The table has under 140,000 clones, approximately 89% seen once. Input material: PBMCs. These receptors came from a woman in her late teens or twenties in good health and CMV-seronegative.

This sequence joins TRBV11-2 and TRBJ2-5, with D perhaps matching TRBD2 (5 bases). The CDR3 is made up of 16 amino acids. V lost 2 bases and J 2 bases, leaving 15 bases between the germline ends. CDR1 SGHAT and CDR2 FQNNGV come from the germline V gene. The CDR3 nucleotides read TGTGCCAGCAGCTTACCCGGACTCTCGGGGCAAGAGACCCAGTACTTC. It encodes CASSLPGLSGQETQYF.

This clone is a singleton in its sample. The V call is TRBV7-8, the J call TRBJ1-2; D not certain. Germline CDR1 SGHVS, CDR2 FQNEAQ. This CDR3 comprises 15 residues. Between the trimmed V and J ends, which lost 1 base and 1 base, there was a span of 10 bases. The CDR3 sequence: CASSLGRTLNYGYTF. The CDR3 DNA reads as TGTGCCAGCAGCTTAGGGAGGACGCTTAACTATGGCTACACCTTC.

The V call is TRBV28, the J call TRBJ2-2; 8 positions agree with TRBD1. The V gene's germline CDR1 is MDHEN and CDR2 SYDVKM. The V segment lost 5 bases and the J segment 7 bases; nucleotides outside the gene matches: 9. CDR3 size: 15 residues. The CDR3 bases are TGTGCCAGCAGTCCCTACCAGGGGGCAGACGGGGAGCTGTTTTTT. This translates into CASSPYQGADGELFF.

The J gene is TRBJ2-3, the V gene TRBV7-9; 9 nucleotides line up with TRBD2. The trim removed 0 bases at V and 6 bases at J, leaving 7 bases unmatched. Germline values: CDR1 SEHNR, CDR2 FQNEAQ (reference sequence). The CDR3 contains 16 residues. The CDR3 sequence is CASSLAGGRAKDTQYF. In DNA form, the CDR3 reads TGTGCCAGCAGCTTAGCGGGCGGGAGGGCCAAGGATACGCAGTATTTT.

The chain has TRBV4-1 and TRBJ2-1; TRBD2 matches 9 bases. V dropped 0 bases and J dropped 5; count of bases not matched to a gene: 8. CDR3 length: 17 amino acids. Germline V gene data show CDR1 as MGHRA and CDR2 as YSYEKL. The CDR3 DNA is TGCGCCAGCAGCCAAGATCTTAGCGGGGGTATAAACAATGAGCAGTTCTTC. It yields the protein CASSQDLSGGINNEQFF.

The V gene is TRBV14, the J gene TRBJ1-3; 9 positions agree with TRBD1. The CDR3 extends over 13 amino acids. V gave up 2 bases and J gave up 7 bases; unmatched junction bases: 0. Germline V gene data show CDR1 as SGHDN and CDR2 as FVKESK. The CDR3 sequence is CASSQTGGNTIYF. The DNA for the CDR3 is TGTGCCAGCAGCCAAACAGGGGGCAACACCATATATTTT.

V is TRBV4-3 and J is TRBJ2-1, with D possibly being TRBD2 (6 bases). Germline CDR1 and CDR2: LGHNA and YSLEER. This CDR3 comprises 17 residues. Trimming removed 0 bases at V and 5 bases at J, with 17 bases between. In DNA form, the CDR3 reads TGCGCCAGCAGCCAAGATTTTTCACTAGCAGGCCACAATGAGCAGTTCTTC. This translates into CASSQDFSLAGHNEQFF.

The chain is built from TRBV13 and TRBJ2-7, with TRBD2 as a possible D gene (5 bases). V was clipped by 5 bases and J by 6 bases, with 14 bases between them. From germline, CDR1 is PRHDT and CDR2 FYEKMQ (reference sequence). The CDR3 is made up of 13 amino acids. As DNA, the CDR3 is TGTGCCAGCAGCCCGGGCCCTCGGGGCGAGCAGTACTTC. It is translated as CASSPGPRGEQYF.

The CDR3 nucleotides are TGTGCCAGCAGTCCCCGGGAGACCCAGTACTTC. It yields the protein CASSPRETQYF. The V gene is TRBV7-2, the J gene TRBJ2-5; D gene ambiguous. CDR1 is SGHTA and CDR2 is FQGNSA in the germline V gene. This CDR3 region has 11 residues. V was cut by 6 bases and J by 5 bases, with 7 bases left in between.

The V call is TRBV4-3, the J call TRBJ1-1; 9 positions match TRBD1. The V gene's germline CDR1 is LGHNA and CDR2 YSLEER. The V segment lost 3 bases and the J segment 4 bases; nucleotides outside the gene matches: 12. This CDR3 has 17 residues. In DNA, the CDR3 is TGCGCCAGCAGCCAGGGACAGGGTAATTGGGTGGCCACTGAAGCTTTCTTT. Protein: CASSQGQGNWVATEAFF.

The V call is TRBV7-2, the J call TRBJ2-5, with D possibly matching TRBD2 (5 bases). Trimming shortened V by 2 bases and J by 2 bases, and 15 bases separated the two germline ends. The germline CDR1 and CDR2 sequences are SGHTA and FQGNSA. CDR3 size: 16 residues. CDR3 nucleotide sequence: TGTGCCAGCAGCTTAAGTGGCACACCGGGACAAGAGACCCAGTACTTC. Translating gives CASSLSGTPGQETQYF.

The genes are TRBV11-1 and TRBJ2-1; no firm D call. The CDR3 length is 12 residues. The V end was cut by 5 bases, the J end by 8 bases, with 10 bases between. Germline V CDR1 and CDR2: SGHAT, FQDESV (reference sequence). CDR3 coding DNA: TGTGCCAGCAGCCCGTCAGCGTATGAGCAGTTCTTC. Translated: CASSPSAYEQFF.